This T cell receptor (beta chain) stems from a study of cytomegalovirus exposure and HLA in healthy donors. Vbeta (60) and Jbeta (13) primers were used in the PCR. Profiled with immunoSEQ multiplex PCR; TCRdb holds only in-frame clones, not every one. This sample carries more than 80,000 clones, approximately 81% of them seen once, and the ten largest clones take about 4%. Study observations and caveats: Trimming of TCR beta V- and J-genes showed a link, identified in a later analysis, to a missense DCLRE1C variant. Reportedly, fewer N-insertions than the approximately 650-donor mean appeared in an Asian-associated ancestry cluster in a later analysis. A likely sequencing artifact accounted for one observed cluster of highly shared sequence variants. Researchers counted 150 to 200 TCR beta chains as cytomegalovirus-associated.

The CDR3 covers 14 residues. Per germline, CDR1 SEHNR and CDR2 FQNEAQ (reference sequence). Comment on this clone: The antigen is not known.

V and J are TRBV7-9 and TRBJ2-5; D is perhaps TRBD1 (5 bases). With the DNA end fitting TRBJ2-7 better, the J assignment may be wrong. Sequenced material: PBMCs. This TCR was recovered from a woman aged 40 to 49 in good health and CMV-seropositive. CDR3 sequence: CASSPSSGFYEQYF. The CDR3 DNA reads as TGTGCCAGCAGCCCATCCTCAGGGTTCTACGAGCAGTACTTC.